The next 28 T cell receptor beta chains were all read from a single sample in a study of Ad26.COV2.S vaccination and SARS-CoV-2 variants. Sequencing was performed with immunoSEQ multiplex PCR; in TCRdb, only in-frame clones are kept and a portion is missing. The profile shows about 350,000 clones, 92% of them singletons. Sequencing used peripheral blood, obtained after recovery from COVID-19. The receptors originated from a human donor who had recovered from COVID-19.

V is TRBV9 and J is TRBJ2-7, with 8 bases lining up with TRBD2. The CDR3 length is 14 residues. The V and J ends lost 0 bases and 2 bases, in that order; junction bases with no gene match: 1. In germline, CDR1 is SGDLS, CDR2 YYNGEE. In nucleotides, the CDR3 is TGTGCCAGCAGCGTAGACGGGGGGGCCTACGAGCAGTACTTC. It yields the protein CASSVDGGAYEQYF.

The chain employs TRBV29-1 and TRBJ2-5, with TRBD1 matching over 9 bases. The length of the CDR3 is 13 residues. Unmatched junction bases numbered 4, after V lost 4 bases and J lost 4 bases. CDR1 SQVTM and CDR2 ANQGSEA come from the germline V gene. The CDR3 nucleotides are TGCAGCGTTGCACAGGGGGCGGGAGAGACCCAGTACTTC. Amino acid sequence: CSVAQGAGETQYF.

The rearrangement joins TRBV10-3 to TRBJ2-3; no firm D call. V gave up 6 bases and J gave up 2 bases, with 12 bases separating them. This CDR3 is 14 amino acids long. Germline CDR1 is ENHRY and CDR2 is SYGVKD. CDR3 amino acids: CAISRTEYTDTQYF. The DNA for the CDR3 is TGTGCCATCAGCAGAACTGAGTACACAGATACGCAGTATTTT.

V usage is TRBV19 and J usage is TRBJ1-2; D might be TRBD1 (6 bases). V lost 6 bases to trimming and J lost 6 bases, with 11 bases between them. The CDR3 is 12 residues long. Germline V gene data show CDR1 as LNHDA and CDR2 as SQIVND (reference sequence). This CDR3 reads CASRQGGNGYTF. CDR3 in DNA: TGTGCCAGTAGACAAGGGGGGAATGGCTACACCTTC. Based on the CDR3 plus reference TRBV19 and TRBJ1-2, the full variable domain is DGGITQSPKYLFRKEGQNVTLSCEQNLNHDAMYWYRQDPGQGLRLIYYSQIVNDFQKGDIAEGYSVSREKKESFPLTVTSAQKNPTAFYLCASRQGGNGYTFGSGTRLTVV.

CDR3 nucleotide sequence: TGCAGCGTTCTGGGGGTTGACTATGGCTACACCTTC. Protein sequence: CSVLGVDYGYTF. The chain combines TRBV29-1 with TRBJ1-2, with D perhaps TRBD1 (5 bases). The ends were cut back, 5 bases at V and 3 bases at J, with 10 bases in the middle. CDR1 and CDR2 (germline): SQVTM, ANQGSEA. The CDR3 is 12 amino acids.

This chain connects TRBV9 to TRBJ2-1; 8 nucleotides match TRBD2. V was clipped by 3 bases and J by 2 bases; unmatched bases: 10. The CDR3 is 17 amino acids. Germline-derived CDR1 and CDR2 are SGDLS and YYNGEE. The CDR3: CASSAGGRLNPYNEQFF. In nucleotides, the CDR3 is TGTGCCAGCAGCGCGGGGGGGCGACTAAACCCCTACAATGAGCAGTTCTTC.

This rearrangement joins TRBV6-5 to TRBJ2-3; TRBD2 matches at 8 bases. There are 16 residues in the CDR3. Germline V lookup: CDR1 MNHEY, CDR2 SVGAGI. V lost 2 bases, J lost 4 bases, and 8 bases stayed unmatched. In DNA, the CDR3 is TGTGCCAGCAGTTACCTTGGAGCGGGGGCATCAGATACGCAGTATTTT. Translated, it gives CASSYLGAGASDTQYF.

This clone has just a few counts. The CDR3 sequence is CATSPGRRSSYNSPLHF. CDR3 in DNA: TGTGCCACCAGCCCAGGCCGGAGGAGCTCCTATAATTCACCCCTCCACTTT. V usage is TRBV15 and J usage is TRBJ1-6; D remains ambiguous. Germline V lookup: CDR1 LNHNV, CDR2 YYDKDF (reference sequence). The CDR3 runs to 17 residues. V lost 5 bases and J 0 bases, leaving 14 bases between the germline ends.

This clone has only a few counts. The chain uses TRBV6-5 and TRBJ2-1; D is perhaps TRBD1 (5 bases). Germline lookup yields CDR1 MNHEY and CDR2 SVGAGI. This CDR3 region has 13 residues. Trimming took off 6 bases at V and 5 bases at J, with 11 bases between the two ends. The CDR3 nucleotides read TGTGCCAGCAGGAACCACAGGAACAATGAGCAGTTCTTC. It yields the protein CASRNHRNNEQFF.

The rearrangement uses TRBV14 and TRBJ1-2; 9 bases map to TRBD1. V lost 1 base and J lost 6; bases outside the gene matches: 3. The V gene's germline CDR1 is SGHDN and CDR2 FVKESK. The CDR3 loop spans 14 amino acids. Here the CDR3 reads CASSQAGTGHGYTF. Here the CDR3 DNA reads TGTGCCAGCAGCCAAGCCGGGACAGGGCATGGCTACACCTTC. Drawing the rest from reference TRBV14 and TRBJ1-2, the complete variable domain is EAGVTQFPSHSVIEKGQTVTLRCDPISGHDNLYWYRRVMGKEIKFLLHFVKESKQDESGMPNNRFLAERTGGTYSTLKVQPAELEDSGVYFCASSQAGTGHGYTFGSGTRLTVV.

The CDR3 nucleotides are TGTGCCAGCAGCGTAGAATTGACAGATGTACCTGCTGGCTACACCTTC. Amino acids: CASSVELTDVPAGYTF. This chain links TRBV9 with TRBJ1-2, with D tentatively TRBD1 (5 bases). V shed 0 bases and J shed 7 bases, with 19 bases lying between them. Germline V gene lookup returns CDR1 SGDLS and CDR2 YYNGEE. This CDR3 is built from 16 residues.

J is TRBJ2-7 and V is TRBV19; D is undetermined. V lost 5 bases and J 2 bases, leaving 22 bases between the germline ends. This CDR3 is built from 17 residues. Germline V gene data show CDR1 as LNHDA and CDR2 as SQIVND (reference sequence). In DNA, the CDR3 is TGTGCCAGTAGTCCTCACGCCACCTTTAGGTCACCCTACGAGCAGTACTTC. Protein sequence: CASSPHATFRSPYEQYF.

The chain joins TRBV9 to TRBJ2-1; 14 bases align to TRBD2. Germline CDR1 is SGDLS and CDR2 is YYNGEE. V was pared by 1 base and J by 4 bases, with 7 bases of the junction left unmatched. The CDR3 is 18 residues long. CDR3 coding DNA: TGTGCCAGCAGCGTAACTCCAGGACTAGCGGGGGGATACAATGAGCAGTTCTTC. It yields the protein CASSVTPGLAGGYNEQFF.

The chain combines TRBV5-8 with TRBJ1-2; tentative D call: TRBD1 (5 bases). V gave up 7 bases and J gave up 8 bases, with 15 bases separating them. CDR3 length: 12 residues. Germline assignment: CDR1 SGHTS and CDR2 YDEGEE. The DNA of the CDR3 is TGTGCCAGCTGGCGTGGGACGGGGGGCTACACCTTC. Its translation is CASWRGTGGYTF.

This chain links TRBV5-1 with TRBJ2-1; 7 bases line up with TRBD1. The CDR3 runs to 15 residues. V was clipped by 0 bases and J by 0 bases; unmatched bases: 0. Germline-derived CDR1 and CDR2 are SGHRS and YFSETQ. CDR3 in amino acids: CASSLGQGSYNEQFF. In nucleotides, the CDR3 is TGCGCCAGCAGCTTGGGACAGGGCTCCTACAATGAGCAGTTCTTC. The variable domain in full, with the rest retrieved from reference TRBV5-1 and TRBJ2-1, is KAGVTQTPRYLIKTRGQQVTLSCSPISGHRSVSWYQQTPGQGLQFLFEYFSETQRNKGNFPGRFSGRQFSNSRSEMNVSTLELGDSALYLCASSLGQGSYNEQFFGPGTRLTVL.

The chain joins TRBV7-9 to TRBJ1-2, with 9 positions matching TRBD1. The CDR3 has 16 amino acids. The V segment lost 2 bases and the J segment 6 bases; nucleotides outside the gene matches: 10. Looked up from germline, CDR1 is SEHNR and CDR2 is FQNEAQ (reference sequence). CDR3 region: CASSLTGGAVVHGYTF. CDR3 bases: TGTGCCAGCAGCTTAACAGGGGGCGCGGTGGTCCATGGCTACACCTTC.

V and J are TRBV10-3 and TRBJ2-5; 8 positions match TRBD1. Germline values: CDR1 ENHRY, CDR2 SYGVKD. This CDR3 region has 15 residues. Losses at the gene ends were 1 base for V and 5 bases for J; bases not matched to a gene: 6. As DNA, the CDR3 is TGTGCCATCAGTGAGTTGGACAGGGCCGCGGAGACCCAGTACTTC. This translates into CAISELDRAAETQYF.

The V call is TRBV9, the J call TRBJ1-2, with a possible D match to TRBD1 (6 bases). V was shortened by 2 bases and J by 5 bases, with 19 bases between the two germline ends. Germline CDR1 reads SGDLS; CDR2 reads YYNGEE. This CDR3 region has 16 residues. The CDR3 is CASSVSSQGQSYGYTF. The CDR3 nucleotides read TGTGCCAGCAGCGTCTCCTCTCAAGGACAGTCTTATGGCTACACCTTC.

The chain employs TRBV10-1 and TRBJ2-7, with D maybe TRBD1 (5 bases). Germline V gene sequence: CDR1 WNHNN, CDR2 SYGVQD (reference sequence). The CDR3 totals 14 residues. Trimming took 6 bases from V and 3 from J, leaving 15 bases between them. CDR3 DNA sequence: TGCGCCAGCAGCACAGGTCCGACGGGCTACGAGCAGTACTTC. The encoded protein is CASSTGPTGYEQYF.

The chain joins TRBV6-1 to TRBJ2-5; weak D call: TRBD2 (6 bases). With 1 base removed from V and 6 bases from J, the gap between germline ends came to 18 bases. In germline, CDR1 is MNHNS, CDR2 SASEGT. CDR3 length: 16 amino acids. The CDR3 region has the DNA TGTGCCAGCAGTGAAGAGTGGAGGGGCGCGGGGAAGACCCAGTACTTC. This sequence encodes CASSEEWRGAGKTQYF.

CDR3 region: CACRTGFDEQFF. The CDR3 region has the DNA TGTGCATGCAGGACAGGGTTCGATGAGCAGTTCTTC. J is TRBJ2-1 and V is TRBV2, with 8 bases identical to TRBD1. CDR1 and CDR2 (germline): SNHLY, FYNNEI. The length of the CDR3 is 12 residues. Full variable domain (missing parts from reference TRBV2 and TRBJ2-1): EPEVTQTPSHQVTQMGQEVILRCVPISNHLYFYWYRQILGQKVEFLVSFYNNEISEKSEIFDDQFSVERPDGSNFTLKIRSTKLEDSAMYFCACRTGFDEQFFGPGTRLTVL.

The CDR3 nucleotides read TGTGCCAGCAGCTTGGGACAGGGGGCTGGCTATGGCTACACCTTC. Translated, it gives CASSLGQGAGYGYTF. This chain connects TRBV5-5 to TRBJ1-2; 10 bases fit TRBD1. Germline V lookup: CDR1 SGHKS, CDR2 YYEKEE (reference sequence). The V gene end was trimmed by 0 bases and the J gene end by 4 bases; junction bases not matched to a gene: 3. This CDR3 has 15 amino acids.

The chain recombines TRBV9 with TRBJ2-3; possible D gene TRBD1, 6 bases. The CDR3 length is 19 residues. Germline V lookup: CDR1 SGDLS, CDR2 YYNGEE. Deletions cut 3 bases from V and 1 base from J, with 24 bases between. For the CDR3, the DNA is TGTGCCAGCAGCGAGGGGGTGGGGAACTCTGCAATTGGCACAGATACGCAGTATTTT. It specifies CASSEGVGNSAIGTDTQYF.

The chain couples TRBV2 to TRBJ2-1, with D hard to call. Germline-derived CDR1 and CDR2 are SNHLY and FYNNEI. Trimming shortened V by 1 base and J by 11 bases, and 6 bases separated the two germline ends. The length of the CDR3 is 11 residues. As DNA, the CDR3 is TGTGCCAGCAGTGAAGGCAGTAAGCAGTTCTTC. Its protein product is CASSEGSKQFF.

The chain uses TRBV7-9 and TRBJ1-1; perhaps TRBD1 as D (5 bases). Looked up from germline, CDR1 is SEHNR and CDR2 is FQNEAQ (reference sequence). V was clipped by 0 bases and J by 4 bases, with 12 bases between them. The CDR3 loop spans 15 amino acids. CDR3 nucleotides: TGTGCCAGCAGCTTAGCCCCCCCGGGGGGCACTGAAGCTTTCTTT. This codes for CASSLAPPGGTEAFF.

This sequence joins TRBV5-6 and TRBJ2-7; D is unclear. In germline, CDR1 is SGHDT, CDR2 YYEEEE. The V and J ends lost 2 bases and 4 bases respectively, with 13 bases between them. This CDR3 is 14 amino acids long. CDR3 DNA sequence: TGTGCCAGCAGCTTAGGGTCGGACGGGTACGAGCAGTACTTC. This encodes CASSLGSDGYEQYF. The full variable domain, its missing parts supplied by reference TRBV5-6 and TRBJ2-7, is DAGVTQSPTHLIKTRGQQVTLRCSPKSGHDTVSWYQQALGQGPQFIFQYYEEEERQRGNFPDRFSGHQFPNYSSELNVNALLLGDSALYLCASSLGSDGYEQYFGPGTRLTVT.

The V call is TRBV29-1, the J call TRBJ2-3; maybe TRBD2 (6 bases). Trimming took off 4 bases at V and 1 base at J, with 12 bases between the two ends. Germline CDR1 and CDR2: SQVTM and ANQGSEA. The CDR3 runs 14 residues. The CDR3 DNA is TGCAGCGTTGGCTCGCGGGGCCGCACAGATACGCAGTATTTT. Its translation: CSVGSRGRTDTQYF.

CDR3 DNA sequence: TGTGCCAGCAGTGGCCGGCGTAGCAATCAGCCCCAGCATTTT. Amino acids: CASSGRRSNQPQHF. V and J are TRBV2 and TRBJ1-5, with D uncertain. V was trimmed by 4 bases and J by 0 bases, leaving 7 bases between them. The CDR3 runs to 14 residues. From germline, CDR1 is SNHLY and CDR2 FYNNEI.